This TCR beta chain emerged from a study of blood T cell repertoires in COVID-19. At the level of the study: Collection of acute and convalescent COVID-19 samples took place in the United States, Italy and Spain. Nucleic acid was either cDNA or gDNA, and it came from T cells, B-cell-depleted T cells, or PBMCs.

The V gene end was trimmed by 3 bases and the J gene end by 5 bases; junction bases not matched to a gene: 8. CDR1 is LNHDA and CDR2 is SQIVND in the germline V gene (reference sequence). CDR3 size: 15 residues. Per the authors' pipeline: Reference gene primer amplification gave nucleated cell count estimates. The table came from immunoSEQ multiplex PCR; TCRdb's copy has only in-frame clones and leaves some out. V and J calls and clone size are copied from that table; D and trimming were computed from the DNA. The sample consists of some 130,000 clones, roughly 90% of them appearing once. Sequencing was done on a sample of peripheral blood. The rearrangement uses TRBV19 and TRBJ2-7; 9 bases are shared with TRBD2. The TCR originated in a man between 60 and 70 years old with active or convalescent COVID-19. As DNA, the CDR3 is TGTGCCAGTAGTATCCCCGGCGGGAGGGACGACGAGCAGTACTTC. This sequence encodes CASSIPGGRDDEQYF.